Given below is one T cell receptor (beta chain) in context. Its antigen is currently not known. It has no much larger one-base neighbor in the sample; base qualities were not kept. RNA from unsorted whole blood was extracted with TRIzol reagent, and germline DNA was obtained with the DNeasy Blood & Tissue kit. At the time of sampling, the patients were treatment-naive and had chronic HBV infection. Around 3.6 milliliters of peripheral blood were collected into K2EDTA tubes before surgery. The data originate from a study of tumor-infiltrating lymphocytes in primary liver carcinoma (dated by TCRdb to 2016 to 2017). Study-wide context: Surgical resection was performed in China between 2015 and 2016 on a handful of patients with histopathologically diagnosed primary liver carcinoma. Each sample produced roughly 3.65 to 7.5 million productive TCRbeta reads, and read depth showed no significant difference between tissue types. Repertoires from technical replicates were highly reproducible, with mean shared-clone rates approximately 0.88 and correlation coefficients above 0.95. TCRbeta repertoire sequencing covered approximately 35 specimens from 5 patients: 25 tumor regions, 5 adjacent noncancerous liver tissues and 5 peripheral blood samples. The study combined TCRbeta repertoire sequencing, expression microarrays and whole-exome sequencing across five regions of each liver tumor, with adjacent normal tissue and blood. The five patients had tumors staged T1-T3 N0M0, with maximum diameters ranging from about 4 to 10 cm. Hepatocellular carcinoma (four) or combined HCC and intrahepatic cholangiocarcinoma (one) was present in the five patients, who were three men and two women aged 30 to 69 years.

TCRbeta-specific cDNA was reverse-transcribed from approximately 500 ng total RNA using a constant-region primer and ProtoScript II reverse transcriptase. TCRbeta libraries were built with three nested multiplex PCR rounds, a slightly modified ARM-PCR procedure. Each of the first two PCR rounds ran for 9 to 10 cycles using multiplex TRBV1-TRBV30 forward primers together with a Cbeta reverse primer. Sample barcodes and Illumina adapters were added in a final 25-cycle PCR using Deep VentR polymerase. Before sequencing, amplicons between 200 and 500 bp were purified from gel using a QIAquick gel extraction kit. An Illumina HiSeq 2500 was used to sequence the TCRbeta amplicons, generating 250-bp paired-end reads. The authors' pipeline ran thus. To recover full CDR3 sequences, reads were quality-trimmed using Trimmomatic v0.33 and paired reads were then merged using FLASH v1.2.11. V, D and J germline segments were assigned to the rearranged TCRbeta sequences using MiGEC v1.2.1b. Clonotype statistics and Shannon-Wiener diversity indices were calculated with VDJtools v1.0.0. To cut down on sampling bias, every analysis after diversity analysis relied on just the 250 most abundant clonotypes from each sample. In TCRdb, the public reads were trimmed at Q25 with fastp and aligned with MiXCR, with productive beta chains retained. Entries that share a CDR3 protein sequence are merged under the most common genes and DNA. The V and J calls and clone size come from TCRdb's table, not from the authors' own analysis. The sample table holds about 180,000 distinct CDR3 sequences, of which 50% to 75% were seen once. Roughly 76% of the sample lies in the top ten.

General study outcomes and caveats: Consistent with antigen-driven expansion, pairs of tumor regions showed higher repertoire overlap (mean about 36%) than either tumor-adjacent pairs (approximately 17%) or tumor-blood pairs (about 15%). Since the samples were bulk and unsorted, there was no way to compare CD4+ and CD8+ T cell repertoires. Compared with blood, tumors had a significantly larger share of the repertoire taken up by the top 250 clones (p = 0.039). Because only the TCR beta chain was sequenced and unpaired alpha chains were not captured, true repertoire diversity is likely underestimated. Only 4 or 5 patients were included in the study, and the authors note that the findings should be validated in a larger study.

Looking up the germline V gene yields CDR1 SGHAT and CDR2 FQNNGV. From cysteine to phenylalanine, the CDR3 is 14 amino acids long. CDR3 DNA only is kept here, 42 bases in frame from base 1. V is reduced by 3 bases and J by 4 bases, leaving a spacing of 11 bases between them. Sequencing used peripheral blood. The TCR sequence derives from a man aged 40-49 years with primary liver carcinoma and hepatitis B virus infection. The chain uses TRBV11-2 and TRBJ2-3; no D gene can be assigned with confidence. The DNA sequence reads TGTGCCAGCAGCTTTCAACATTTCTCAGATACGCAGTATTTT. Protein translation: CASSFQHFSDTQYF.